The 8 T cell receptor beta chains below all came from one sample that was sequenced in a study of shared clonotypes between healthy human individuals. CD8 cells classed as naive were CD45RO-negative and positively selected for CCR7, excluding terminally differentiated effector memory CD45RA+ cells. TCRdb's copy holds only in-frame clones and misses some; the assay was immunoSEQ multiplex PCR. The repertoire consists of nearly 2 million clones, with approximately 94% occurring once and the leading ten covering more than 0.9%. The material sequenced was naive CD8+ T cells sorted from blood. Source of these receptors: a man aged 18 to 29 in good health.

The chain links TRBV7-4 to TRBJ1-4; the D is unclear. Per the germline V gene, CDR1 is SGHVT and CDR2 is SQSDAQ. The V end lost 1 base, the J end lost 0 bases, and 15 bases lay between the germline ends. This CDR3 contains 18 residues. The CDR3 here is CASSLVIPRPATNEKLFF. The CDR3 DNA sequence: TGTGCCAGCAGCTTAGTGATACCCAGGCCCGCAACTAATGAAAAACTGTTTTTT.

About this clone: The same CDR3 also results from other DNA sequences found in this sample. This chain connects TRBV28 to TRBJ2-3; D might be TRBD2 (5 bases). Trimming left V 5 bases short and J 1 base short, with 7 bases between. CDR1 and CDR2 (germline): MDHEN, SYDVKM. The CDR3 loop spans 13 amino acids. The CDR3 bases are TGTGCCAGCAGTCCCGGGGGCACAGATACGCAGTATTTT. As protein: CASSPGGTDTQYF.

The chain uses TRBV13 and TRBJ2-1; D remains unclear. This CDR3 has 14 amino acids. Germline assignment: CDR1 PRHDT and CDR2 FYEKMQ (reference sequence). Trimming left V 3 bases short and J 6 bases short, with 12 bases between. CDR3 loop: CASSLGVGPNEQFF. The CDR3 DNA is TGTGCCAGCAGCTTGGGTGTAGGGCCCAATGAGCAGTTCTTC.

This clone appeared once. The rearrangement links TRBV12-5 to TRBJ2-7, with D unresolved. Germline values: CDR1 LGHNT, CDR2 FRNRAP. The V gene lost 1 base and the J gene lost 3 bases, with 7 bases spanning the gap. The CDR3 has 13 residues. CDR3 sequence: CASGLGVGYEQYF. The DNA of the CDR3 is TGTGCTAGTGGTTTGGGTGTCGGCTACGAGCAGTACTTC.

For this clone: The same CDR3 also results from other DNA sequences found in this sample. The V call is TRBV5-6, the J call TRBJ2-7; the D gene is possibly TRBD1 (5 bases). Germline CDR1 and CDR2: SGHDT and YYEEEE. The length of the CDR3 is 13 residues. V was trimmed by 5 bases and J by 2 bases, leaving 11 bases between them. The CDR3: CASSSGPTYEQYF. The CDR3 region has the DNA TGTGCCAGCAGTTCAGGGCCCACCTACGAGCAGTACTTC.

This clone was counted once. The chain uses TRBV28 and TRBJ2-2; D is unresolved. CDR3 length: 14 amino acids. Germline V CDR1 and CDR2: MDHEN, SYDVKM. The germline V and J ends were trimmed by 6 bases and 1 base, with 9 bases remaining between them. The chain's CDR3 is CASSVKGNTGELFF. CDR3 DNA: TGTGCCAGCAGCGTGAAGGGGAACACCGGGGAGCTGTTTTTT. Together with reference TRBV28 and TRBJ2-2, the CDR3 gives the full variable domain: DVKVTQSSRYLVKRTGEKVFLECVQDMDHENMFWYRQDPGLGLRLIYFSYDVKMKEKGDIPEGYSVSREKKERFSLILESASTNQTSMYLCASSVKGNTGELFFGEGSRLTVL.

This chain links TRBV6-5 with TRBJ2-5; D gene ambiguous. V lost 6 bases and J lost 5, with 19 bases in between. The CDR3 has 15 residues. Germline CDR1 is MNHEY and CDR2 is SVGAGI. The CDR3 DNA reads TGTGCCAGCAGCTCCTGGGGTTCGGTGGGGGAGACCCAGTACTTC. Translated: CASSSWGSVGETQYF.

The genes are TRBV19 and TRBJ1-4; D may be TRBD1 (6 bases). This CDR3 has 16 residues. Germline V lookup: CDR1 LNHDA, CDR2 SQIVND (reference sequence). V was shortened by 5 bases and J by 8 bases, with 21 bases between the two germline ends. CDR3 DNA: TGTGCCAGTAGTGGGGGCCCCTCTAATGAATTCGAAAAACTGTTTTTT. Protein: CASSGGPSNEFEKLFF. The entire variable domain, with the rest obtained from reference TRBV19 and TRBJ1-4, is as follows: DGGITQSPKYLFRKEGQNVTLSCEQNLNHDAMYWYRQDPGQGLRLIYYSQIVNDFQKGDIAEGYSVSREKKESFPLTVTSAQKNPTAFYLCASSGGPSNEFEKLFFGSGTQLSVL.